One sample yielded the 11 T cell receptor beta chains listed below, sequenced in a study of a mutant IDH1 vaccine in newly diagnosed glioma. Repertoires were generated with immunoSEQ multiplex PCR, while TCRdb's copy carries only in-frame clones and drops some. The data hold approximately 41,000 clones, with 75% to 85% observed a single time. These receptors' targets are unknown. Time point defined: week 23, last vaccination. A single vaccine dose contained 300 ug of mutant IDH1 20-mer peptide, and topical imiquimod was used with it. Sequencing used PBMCs, obtained from a glioma patient whose treatment included an IDH1 peptide vaccine. These receptors were obtained from a man aged 35-49 years with glioma.

The rearrangement links TRBV30 to TRBJ2-6; 7 nucleotides line up with TRBD1. CDR3 length equals 14 residues. Germline CDR1 reads GTSNPN; CDR2 reads SVGIG (reference sequence). V trimming: 8 bases; J trimming: 0 bases; junction bases outside the gene matches: 4. CDR3 nucleotide sequence: TGTGCCAGAACAGGGGACTCTGGGGCCAACGTCCTGACTTTC. Translated: CARTGDSGANVLTF.

The chain combines TRBV19 with TRBJ1-1, with D uncertain. Germline lookup yields CDR1 LNHDA and CDR2 SQIVND (reference sequence). V was shortened by 3 bases and J by 2 bases, with 7 bases between the two germline ends. CDR3 length: 13 residues. The CDR3 here is CASSMKVNTEAFF. The DNA of the CDR3 is TGTGCCAGTAGTATGAAGGTTAACACTGAAGCTTTCTTT.

CDR3 in amino acids: CASRDPRVFTYGYTF. CDR3 sequence (DNA): TGTGCCAGCCGGGACCCCCGCGTTTTTACCTATGGCTACACCTTC. J is TRBJ1-2 and V is TRBV2, with a possible D match to TRBD1 (5 bases). The CDR3 length is 15 residues. CDR1 is SNHLY and CDR2 is FYNNEI in the germline V gene. Trimming took off 8 bases at V and 4 bases at J, with 20 bases between the two ends. Looking up the rest from reference TRBV2 and TRBJ1-2 gives the full variable domain: EPEVTQTPSHQVTQMGQEVILRCVPISNHLYFYWYRQILGQKVEFLVSFYNNEISEKSEIFDDQFSVERPDGSNFTLKIRSTKLEDSAMYFCASRDPRVFTYGYTFGSGTRLTVV.

This clone was detected only a few times. The rearrangement joins TRBV7-5 to TRBJ1-1; TRBD1 reflects the table's D call only, with no check against the DNA. TRBV7-5 is a listed pseudogene. The CDR3 is 15 amino acids. Here the CDR3 DNA reads TGTGCCAGAAGCTTAAAGGGACAGGGGGTGACTGAAGCTTTCTTT. Translating gives CARSLKGQGVTEAFF.

The V call is TRBV27, the J call TRBJ2-4, with 9 nucleotides matching TRBD1. V lost 4 bases and J lost 3; bases outside the gene matches: 10. This CDR3 has 17 amino acids. CDR1 is MNHEY, CDR2 SMNVEV, per germline (reference sequence). Here the CDR3 DNA reads TGTGCCAGCAGTTCCCCGGGACAGGGTTCCTACAAAAACATTCAGTACTTC. Protein: CASSSPGQGSYKNIQYF.

This clone has a handful of counts. The chain couples TRBV14 to TRBJ1-1; D remains unclear. The V and J ends lost 3 bases and 1 base respectively, with 6 bases between them. CDR1 and CDR2 (germline): SGHDN, FVKESK. There are 13 residues in the CDR3. CDR3 coding DNA: TGTGCCAGCAGCCAGCAGTCGAACACTGAAGCTTTCTTT. Its protein product is CASSQQSNTEAFF.

This clone appeared once. The chain joins TRBV7-2 to TRBJ2-7; 11 bases align to TRBD2. This CDR3 is built from 15 residues. CDR1 is SGHTA and CDR2 is FQGNSA in the germline V gene. J gave up 4 bases and V 6 bases, and 8 bases lay outside the gene matches. In DNA, the CDR3 is TGTGCCAGCAGTTCTTCTGGACTAGCGGGTTACGAGCAGTACTTC. This translates into CASSSSGLAGYEQYF.

V gene TRBV6-1 combines with J gene TRBJ1-1, with 7 bases lining up with TRBD1. Unmatched junction bases numbered 7, after V lost 6 bases and J lost 6 bases. The germline CDR1 and CDR2 sequences are MNHNS and SASEGT. The CDR3 is made up of 13 amino acids. The CDR3 DNA reads TGTGCCAGCAGCGTGGGACAGAATGCTGAAGCTTTCTTT. It specifies CASSVGQNAEAFF.

This chain connects TRBV19 to TRBJ2-7; 8 bases are shared with TRBD2. The CDR3 spans 14 residues. Germline V CDR1 and CDR2: LNHDA, SQIVND (reference sequence). Trimming cost V 7 bases and J 2 bases; bases outside gene matches: 7. CDR3 in DNA: TGTGCCAGTAAGAGCGGGAGAATCCCCTACGAGCAGTACTTC. Translating it yields CASKSGRIPYEQYF.

This clone was seen just once. The chain employs TRBV7-2 and TRBJ2-3; D might be TRBD2 (5 bases). The germline gives CDR1 SGHTA, CDR2 FQGNSA. CDR3 length: 14 amino acids. The V end was cut by 5 bases, the J end by 3 bases, with 12 bases between. In DNA, the CDR3 is TGTGCCAGCAGCCCGGGGATGGGAACAGATACGCAGTATTTT. Its translation is CASSPGMGTDTQYF.

V and J are TRBV7-9 and TRBJ2-7; D is unclear. Germline V gene data show CDR1 as SEHNR and CDR2 as FQNEAQ (reference sequence). This CDR3 has 13 residues. The V end was cut by 3 bases, the J end by 3 bases, with 9 bases between. The CDR3 DNA reads as TGTGCCAGCAGCTTTCCCCCCCTCTACGAGCAGTACTTC. It is translated as CASSFPPLYEQYF.